Below are 18 T cell receptor beta chains sequenced from a single sample in a study of blood T cell repertoires in COVID-19. Only in-frame clones appear in the TCRdb table, and some are missing; sequencing was by immunoSEQ multiplex PCR. The sample yields 200,000 to 250,000 clones, about 82% seen once. Sequencing input: peripheral blood. The source is a woman of 80 years or more with acute or convalescent COVID-19.

The chain links TRBV7-3 to TRBJ1-4, with D perhaps matching TRBD1 (5 bases). Trimming removed 4 bases at V and 8 bases at J, with 14 bases between. Germline V lookup: CDR1 SGHTA, CDR2 FQGTGA. The CDR3 spans 14 residues. CDR3 region: CASSSLKRGEKLFF. DNA of the CDR3: TGTGCCAGCAGCTCCCTGAAACGGGGGGAAAAACTGTTTTTT.

This clone was seen only a few times. V and J are TRBV19 and TRBJ2-5; D possibly corresponds to TRBD2 (6 bases). Germline CDR1 reads LNHDA; CDR2 reads SQIVND (reference sequence). Trimming took 5 bases from V and 6 from J, leaving 10 bases between them. This CDR3 contains 12 residues. CDR3 loop: CASSGGPQTQYF. The CDR3 region has the DNA TGTGCCAGTAGTGGAGGGCCCCAGACCCAGTACTTC.

V gene TRBV6-6 combines with J gene TRBJ1-2, with TRBD1 as a possible D gene (6 bases). CDR1 MNHNY and CDR2 SVGAGI come from the germline V gene (reference sequence). The V end lost 7 bases, the J end lost 8 bases, and 20 bases lay between the germline ends. There are 14 residues in the CDR3. The CDR3 region is CASTDTGGGVGYTF. The CDR3, as DNA: TGTGCCAGCACCGATACGGGAGGGGGGGTCGGCTACACCTTC.

This clone appeared a single time. The junction departs from the called germline gene at one end, perhaps through a read error. The rearrangement joins TRBV7-7 to TRBJ2-3; the D gene is possibly TRBD2 (6 bases). Germline V gene data show CDR1 as SSHAT and CDR2 as FNYEAQ (reference sequence). The CDR3 runs to 14 residues. CDR3 bases: TGTGCTAGCAGCCAAGGGACTAGCACAGATACGCAGTATTTT. Its protein product is CASSQGTSTDTQYF. Full variable domain (outside the CDR3, taken from reference TRBV7-7 and TRBJ2-3): GAGVSQSPRYKVTKRGQDVTLRCDPISSHATLYWYQQALGQGPEFLTYFNYEAQPDKSGLPSDRFSAERPEGSISTLTIQRTEQRDSAMYRCASSQGTSTDTQYFGPGTRLTVL.

The genes are TRBV30 and TRBJ1-4, with TRBD1 matching 7 bases. Germline lookup yields CDR1 GTSNPN and CDR2 SVGIG (reference sequence). J lost 8 bases, V lost 1 base, and 1 base had no gene match. This CDR3 is built from 12 residues. The CDR3 loop is CAWSGTGEKLFF. The CDR3 nucleotides read TGTGCCTGGAGTGGGACAGGCGAAAAACTGTTTTTT. The variable domain in full, completed from reference TRBV30 and TRBJ1-4, reads SQTIHQWPATLVQPVGSPLSLECTVEGTSNPNLYWYRQAAGRGLQLLFYSVGIGQISSEVPQNLSASRPQDRQFILSSKKLLLSDSGFYLCAWSGTGEKLFFGSGTQLSVL.

A remark on this clone: Because the CDR3's place on the DNA is in doubt, the DNA is left out and the CDR3 is given as listed by TCRdb. The chain has TRBV5-5 and TRBJ2-7; the table's D call TRBD1 went unverified against the DNA. Including both end residues, the CDR3 is 13 amino acids long. Germline CDR1 and CDR2: SGHKS and YYEKEE (reference sequence). The CDR3 sequence is CASSWGTGSSPYF.

The chain has TRBV5-8 and TRBJ2-1; TRBD1 agrees at 7 bases. Germline V lookup: CDR1 SGHTS, CDR2 YDEGEE. The length of the CDR3 is 12 residues. With 2 bases clipped from V and 13 bases from J, the junction kept 6 bases outside the gene matches. CDR3: CASSFTGTAQFF. The DNA for the CDR3 is TGTGCCAGCAGCTTTACCGGGACAGCACAGTTCTTC.

The CDR3 protein is CSNPLGGGPYEQYF. Here the CDR3 DNA reads TGCAGCAACCCCTTGGGGGGAGGGCCTTACGAGCAGTACTTC. The V and J genes are TRBV29-1 and TRBJ2-7; 7 bases match TRBD2. CDR3 size: 14 residues. Germline V CDR1 and CDR2: SQVTM, ANQGSEA. V lost 8 bases, J lost 4 bases, and 14 bases stayed unmatched.

The chain couples TRBV11-2 to TRBJ2-7, with D possibly TRBD1 on 6 matching bases. V lost 4 bases and J lost 6, with 16 bases in between. Per germline, CDR1 SGHAT and CDR2 FQNNGV. The CDR3 length is 14 residues. Here the CDR3 DNA reads TGTGCCAGCAGCTCAAACAGGGAAGTCCCCGAGCAGTACTTC. Translated: CASSSNREVPEQYF.

This clone was found a few times. The V and J genes are TRBV4-2 and TRBJ2-7; 7 positions match TRBD1. The CDR3 runs to 16 residues. Per germline, CDR1 LGHNA and CDR2 YNFKEQ. After removal of 0 bases from V and 2 bases from J, the junction contained 7 bases not matched to a gene. The CDR3 bases are TGTGCCAGCAGCCAAGATTTGGGGGACAGTACCTACGAGCAGTACTTC. It yields the protein CASSQDLGDSTYEQYF.

V and J are TRBV6-5 and TRBJ1-2; D is undetermined. V was cut by 6 bases and J by 4 bases, with 12 bases left in between. CDR1 is MNHEY, CDR2 SVGAGI, per germline. The CDR3 length is 13 residues. As DNA, the CDR3 is TGTGCCAGCAGGTTACCCGGGAGCTATGGCTACACCTTC. Its translation is CASRLPGSYGYTF.

This clone has just one count. This chain links TRBV30 with TRBJ1-4; 8 positions match TRBD1. The CDR3 has 13 residues. J gave up 9 bases and V 3 bases, and 6 bases lay outside the gene matches. Germline values: CDR1 GTSNPN, CDR2 SVGIG (reference sequence). Here the CDR3 DNA reads TGTGCCTGGAGGAAACAGGGGGTCCAAAAACTGTTTTTT. Its translation: CAWRKQGVQKLFF.

J is TRBJ2-5 and V is TRBV6-6, with D uncertain. V was clipped by 7 bases and J by 5 bases, with 11 bases between them. The germline CDR1 and CDR2 sequences are MNHNY and SVGAGI (reference sequence). The CDR3 has 12 amino acids. This chain's CDR3 is CASTTHLETQYF. In DNA, the CDR3 is TGTGCCAGCACTACCCACCTGGAGACCCAGTACTTC.

The rearrangement joins TRBV6-5 to TRBJ1-5; D gene uncertain. Trimming shortened V by 5 bases and J by 3 bases, and 8 bases separated the two germline ends. The CDR3 loop spans 13 amino acids. Germline V gene sequence: CDR1 MNHEY, CDR2 SVGAGI. The CDR3 DNA is TGTGCCAGCAGTAGCGGACTCAATCAGCCCCAGCATTTT. This translates into CASSSGLNQPQHF.

This clone came up once. V and J are TRBV7-6 and TRBJ1-6, with a weak D call TRBD1 (5 bases). The CDR3 has 12 residues. Germline V gene data show CDR1 as SGHVS and CDR2 as FNYEAQ. Deletions cut 5 bases from V and 13 bases from J, with 12 bases between. The CDR3 loop reads CASSPGGGPLHF. CDR3 in DNA: TGTGCCAGCAGCCCCGGGGGAGGGCCCCTCCACTTT. The whole variable domain, filled in from reference TRBV7-6 and TRBJ1-6, reads GAGVSQSPRYKVTKRGQDVALRCDPISGHVSLYWYRQALGQGPEFLTYFNYEAQQDKSGLPNDRFSAERPEGSISTLTIQRTEQRDSAMYRCASSPGGGPLHFGNGTRLTVT.

J is TRBJ2-3 and V is TRBV5-1; possible D gene TRBD1, 5 bases. The CDR3 contains 16 residues. CDR1 SGHRS and CDR2 YFSETQ come from the germline V gene. V shed 0 bases and J shed 2 bases, with 13 bases lying between them. The CDR3 protein is CASSLEGKGNTDTQYF. In DNA, the CDR3 is TGCGCCAGCAGCTTGGAGGGGAAAGGAAACACAGATACGCAGTATTTT.

The chain employs TRBV3-1 (or the pseudogene TRBV3-2) and TRBJ2-7, with D unresolved. Trimming cost V 4 bases and J 2 bases, with 12 bases left between them. The CDR3 runs 14 residues. The germline V gene encodes CDR1 LGHDT and CDR2 YNNKEL (reference sequence). The CDR3 region is CASSRADNTYEQYF. For the CDR3, the DNA is TGTGCCAGCAGCCGGGCCGATAATACCTACGAGCAGTACTTC.

The chain's CDR3 is CATSSPGRVGSQPQHF. The CDR3, as DNA: TGTGCCACCAGCAGTCCCGGCCGGGTAGGATCTCAGCCCCAGCATTTT. This chain connects TRBV15 to TRBJ1-5, with unresolved D. Trimming took off 3 bases at V and 6 bases at J, with 18 bases between the two ends. The CDR3 has 16 residues. Germline V gene lookup returns CDR1 LNHNV and CDR2 YYDKDF (reference sequence).